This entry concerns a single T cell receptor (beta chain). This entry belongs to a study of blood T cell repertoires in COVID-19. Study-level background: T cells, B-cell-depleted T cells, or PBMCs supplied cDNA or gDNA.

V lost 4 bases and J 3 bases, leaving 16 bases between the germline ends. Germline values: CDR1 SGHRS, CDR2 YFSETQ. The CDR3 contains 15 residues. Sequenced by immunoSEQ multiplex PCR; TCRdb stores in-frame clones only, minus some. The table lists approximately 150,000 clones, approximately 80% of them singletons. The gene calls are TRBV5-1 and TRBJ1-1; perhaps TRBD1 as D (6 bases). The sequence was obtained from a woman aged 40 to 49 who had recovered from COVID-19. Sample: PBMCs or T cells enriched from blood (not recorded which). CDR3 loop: CASSPSTGTYTEAFF. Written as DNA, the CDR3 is TGCGCCAGCAGCCCTTCGACAGGAACGTACACTGAAGCTTTCTTT.